The TCR beta chain under discussion was sequenced for a study of T cell responses to AZD1222 COVID-19 vaccine. V was trimmed by 3 bases and J by 4 bases, leaving 15 bases between them. This CDR3 has 15 amino acids. Germline CDR1 is ENHRY and CDR2 is SYGVKD. Details on this clone: Its antigen remains unknown.

Notes on the study in general: Mostly white British, mostly female donors; authors suggested clonal diversity may be underestimated.

TCRdb's copy holds only in-frame clones and misses some; the assay was immunoSEQ multiplex PCR. The table includes under 150,000 clones, over 75% detected once. The V gene is TRBV10-3, the J gene TRBJ1-1; D is uncertain. This sequence was found in an adult in good health. The source was peripheral blood, collected on day 0 of AZD1222 vaccination. The CDR3 sequence: CAISDIRTRGTEAFF. CDR3 bases: TGTGCCATCAGTGATATTAGGACCCGGGGCACTGAAGCTTTCTTT.